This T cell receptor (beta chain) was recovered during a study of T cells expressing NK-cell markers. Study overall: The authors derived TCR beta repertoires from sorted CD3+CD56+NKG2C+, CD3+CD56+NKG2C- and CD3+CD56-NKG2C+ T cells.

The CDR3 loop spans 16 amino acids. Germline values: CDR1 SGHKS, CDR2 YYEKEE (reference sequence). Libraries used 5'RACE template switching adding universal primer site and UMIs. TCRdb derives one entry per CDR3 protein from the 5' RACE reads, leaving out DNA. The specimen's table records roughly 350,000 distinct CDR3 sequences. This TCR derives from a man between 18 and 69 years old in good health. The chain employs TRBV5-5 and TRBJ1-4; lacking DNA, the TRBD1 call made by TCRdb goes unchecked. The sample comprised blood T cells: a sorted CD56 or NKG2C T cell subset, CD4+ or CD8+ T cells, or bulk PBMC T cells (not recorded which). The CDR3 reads CASSFLGARTNEKLFF.